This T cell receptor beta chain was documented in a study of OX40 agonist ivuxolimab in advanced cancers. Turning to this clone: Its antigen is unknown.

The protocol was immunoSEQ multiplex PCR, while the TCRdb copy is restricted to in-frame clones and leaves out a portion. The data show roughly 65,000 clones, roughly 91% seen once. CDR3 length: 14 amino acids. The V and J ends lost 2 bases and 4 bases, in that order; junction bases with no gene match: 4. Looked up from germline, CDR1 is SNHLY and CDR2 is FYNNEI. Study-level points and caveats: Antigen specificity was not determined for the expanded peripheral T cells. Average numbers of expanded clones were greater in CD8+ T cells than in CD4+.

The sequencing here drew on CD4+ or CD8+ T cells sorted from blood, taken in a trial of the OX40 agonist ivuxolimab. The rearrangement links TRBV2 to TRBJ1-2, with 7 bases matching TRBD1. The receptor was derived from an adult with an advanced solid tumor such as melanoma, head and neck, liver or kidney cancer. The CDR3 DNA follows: TGTGCCAGCAGTGAAAACCGGGACAGCTATGGCTACACCTTC. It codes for CASSENRDSYGYTF.